This T cell receptor beta chain came from a study of cytomegalovirus exposure and HLA in healthy donors. Regarding the study as a whole: In vitro experiments confirmed that three CMV-associated chains were specific for CMV antigens. The investigators catalogued 150 to 200 TCR beta chains as cytomegalovirus-associated.

The PCR was carried out with 60 Vbeta primers and 13 Jbeta primers. How the authors handled the data: A follow-up analysis tallied 73 million or so unique TCR beta chains, approximately 11 million shared. TCRdb's copy holds only in-frame clones and misses some; the assay was immunoSEQ multiplex PCR. That table is the source of V, J and clone size, and D and trimming were worked out from the DNA. The data contain about 140,000 clones, roughly 79% of them singletons. Comments on this clone: As yet, its antigen is unknown.

Germline V gene data show CDR1 as SGHRS and CDR2 as YFSETQ. The V gene lost 4 bases and the J gene lost 8 bases, with 16 bases spanning the gap. There are 14 residues in the CDR3. The clonotype originates from a young man in good health and CMV-seropositive. The gene calls are TRBV5-1 and TRBJ2-1; D may be TRBD2 (5 bases). Material: PBMCs. CDR3: CASSPRGDGDEQFF. DNA of the CDR3: TGCGCCAGCAGCCCCCGAGGAGACGGGGATGAGCAGTTCTTC.